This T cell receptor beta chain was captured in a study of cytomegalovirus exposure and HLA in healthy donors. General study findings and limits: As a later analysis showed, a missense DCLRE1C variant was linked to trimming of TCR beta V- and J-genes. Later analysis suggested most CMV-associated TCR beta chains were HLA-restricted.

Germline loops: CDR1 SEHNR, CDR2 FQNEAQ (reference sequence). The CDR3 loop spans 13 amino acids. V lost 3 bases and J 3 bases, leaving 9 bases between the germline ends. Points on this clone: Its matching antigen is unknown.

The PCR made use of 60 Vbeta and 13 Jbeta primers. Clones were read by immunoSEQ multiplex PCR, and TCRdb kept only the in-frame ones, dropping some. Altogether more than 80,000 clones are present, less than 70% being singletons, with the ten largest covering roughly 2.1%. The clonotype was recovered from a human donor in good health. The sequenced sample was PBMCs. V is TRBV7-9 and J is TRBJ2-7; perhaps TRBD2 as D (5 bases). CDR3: CASSFPADYEQYF. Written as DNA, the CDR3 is TGTGCCAGCAGCTTCCCAGCGGACTACGAGCAGTACTTC.